This T cell receptor beta chain was obtained from a study of blood T cell repertoires in COVID-19. Using immunoSEQ multiplex PCR, the repertoire was profiled, and TCRdb retains in-frame clones only, with some absent. The sample lists some 300,000 clones, 90% occurring once. This TCR was recovered from a woman aged 45-59 years with COVID-19, enrolled during active disease. Sequencing was done on a sample of peripheral blood.

This CDR3 reads CASSMGLHTDTQYF. CDR3 bases: TGTGCCAGCAGCATGGGACTACATACAGATACGCAGTATTTT. The chain is built from TRBV13 and TRBJ2-3; 7 positions match TRBD2. This CDR3 comprises 14 residues. Germline lookup yields CDR1 PRHDT and CDR2 FYEKMQ (reference sequence). After removal of 5 bases from V and 3 bases from J, the junction contained 5 bases not matched to a gene.